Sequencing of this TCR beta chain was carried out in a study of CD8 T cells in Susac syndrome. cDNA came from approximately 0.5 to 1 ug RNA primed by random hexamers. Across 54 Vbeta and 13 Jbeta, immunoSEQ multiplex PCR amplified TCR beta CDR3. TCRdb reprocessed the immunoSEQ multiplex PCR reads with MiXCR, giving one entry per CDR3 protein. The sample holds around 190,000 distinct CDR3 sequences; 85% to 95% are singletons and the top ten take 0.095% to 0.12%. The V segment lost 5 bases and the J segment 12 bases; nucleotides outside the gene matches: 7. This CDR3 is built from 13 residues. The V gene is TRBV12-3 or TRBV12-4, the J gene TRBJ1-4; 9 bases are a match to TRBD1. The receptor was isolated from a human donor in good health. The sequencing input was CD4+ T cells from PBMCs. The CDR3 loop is CASSPTGGGELFF. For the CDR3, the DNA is TGTGCCAGCAGTCCGACAGGGGGGGGTGAACTGTTTTTT.